This TCR beta chain stems from a study of blood T cell repertoires in COVID-19. Study at large: COVID-19 samples collected from the United States, Italy and Spain covered acute and convalescent phases.

The germline V gene has CDR1 MGHDK and CDR2 SYGVNS. The V end was cut by 1 base, the J end by 4 bases, with 11 bases between. The CDR3 is made up of 15 amino acids. The method was immunoSEQ multiplex PCR; TCRdb's version includes in-frame clones alone and lacks a portion of them. This table has more than 200,000 clones, 80% to 85% appearing once. This TCR derives from a man in his 60s with acute or convalescent COVID-19. The material sequenced was peripheral blood. The chain uses TRBV25-1 and TRBJ1-3, with TRBD1 as a possible D gene (6 bases). The CDR3 reads CASSEWGTRGNTIYF. The CDR3 DNA follows: TGTGCCAGCAGTGAATGGGGGACAAGGGGAAACACCATATATTTT.